This TCR beta chain was captured in a study of OX40 agonist ivuxolimab in advanced cancers. Overall study findings and caveats: The authors also found low normalized T-cell clonal expansion in some nonresponders. What antigens the expanded peripheral T cells recognized was never established. Within 6 weeks, CD4+ and CD8+ blood T cells expanded clonally at 0.1 to 3.0 mg/kg.

The assay was immunoSEQ multiplex PCR, and TCRdb's table has in-frame clones only and misses some. This table holds approximately 82,000 clones, 75% to 90% found once. Points on this clone: No antigen is known for it.

This CDR3 has 15 residues. Trimming cost V 4 bases and J 0 bases; bases outside gene matches: 7. From germline, CDR1 is SGHRS and CDR2 YFSETQ. The chain has TRBV5-1 and TRBJ2-7; 7 positions agree with TRBD1. This sequence originates from an adult with an advanced solid tumor such as melanoma, head and neck, liver or kidney cancer. The sequencing here drew on CD4+ or CD8+ T cells sorted from blood, taken in a trial of the OX40 agonist ivuxolimab. CDR3 residues: CASSEGQQLSYEQYF. In DNA form, the CDR3 reads TGCGCCAGCAGCGAGGGACAGCAACTCTCCTACGAGCAGTACTTC.